These 17 T cell receptor beta chains were sequenced from one sample in a study of CD8 T cells in Susac syndrome. Random hexamers were used to reverse transcribe an amount of about 0.5 to 1 ug RNA. Using its own MiXCR run on the immunoSEQ multiplex PCR reads, TCRdb lists one record per CDR3 protein. The table shows about 180,000 distinct CDR3 sequences, with approximately 93% occurring only once. The specimen sequenced was CD4+ T cells from PBMCs. The origin of the receptors is a human donor with multiple sclerosis.

The chain employs TRBV6-2 or TRBV6-3 and TRBJ2-7; 7 bases line up with TRBD2. Germline-derived CDR1 and CDR2 are MNHEY and SVGEGT. With 6 bases clipped from V and 2 bases from J, the junction kept 10 bases outside the gene matches. This CDR3 comprises 15 residues. CDR3 nucleotides: TGTGCCAGCAGAGGGATAACTAGCGATCCCTACGAGCAGTACTTC. This encodes CASRGITSDPYEQYF.

This clonotype has just one count. The chain combines TRBV5-1 with TRBJ2-3; D might be TRBD1 (5 bases). V was cut by 6 bases and J by 1 base, with 15 bases left in between. Germline V gives CDR1 SGHRS, CDR2 YFSETQ. This CDR3 is built from 15 residues. CDR3 sequence (DNA): TGCGCCAGCACCGCGACAGTATTCGGCACAGATACGCAGTATTTT. It specifies CASTATVFGTDTQYF.

The CDR3 here is CASSPGAILAKNIQYF. CDR3 nucleotides: TGTGCCAGCTCACCCGGGGCCATTTTAGCCAAAAACATTCAGTACTTC. The V call is TRBV18, the J call TRBJ2-4; the D gene could be TRBD1 or TRBD2 (5 bases each). The CDR3 contains 16 residues. With 3 bases removed from V and 0 bases from J, the gap between germline ends came to 12 bases. The V gene's germline CDR1 is KGHSH and CDR2 LQKENI.

The table lists this clonotype with a few counts. This chain connects TRBV12-3 or TRBV12-4 to TRBJ1-5; unclear D gene. With 2 bases removed from V and 1 base from J, the gap between germline ends came to 6 bases. The CDR3 extends over 14 amino acids. CDR3 sequence (DNA): TGTGCCAGCAGTTTAACCCAGAGCAATCAGCCCCAGCATTTT. It encodes CASSLTQSNQPQHF.

The chain uses TRBV20-1 and TRBJ1-2; TRBD1 is a possible D gene (6 bases). The CDR3 is made up of 12 amino acids. Germline V CDR1 and CDR2: DFQATT, SNEGSKA (reference sequence). Trimming left V 0 bases short and J 5 bases short, with 7 bases between. CDR3 amino acids: CSAREQGYGYTF. CDR3 sequence (DNA): TGCAGTGCTAGAGAGCAGGGGTATGGCTACACCTTC.

This sequence joins TRBV20-1 and TRBJ2-5, with TRBD2 matching 16 bases. Germline V gene sequence: CDR1 DFQATT, CDR2 SNEGSKA (reference sequence). The J segment lost 2 bases and the V segment lost 6 bases, leaving 9 bases of the junction unmatched. The CDR3 is 17 amino acids. The CDR3 nucleotides are TGCAGTGCGATACCGGGACTAGCGGGAGGGCGGCAAGAGACCCAGTACTTC. Protein sequence: CSAIPGLAGGRQETQYF.

This clonotype was observed a single time. CDR3 sequence reads: CSARAPNQPQHF. The CDR3 DNA reads as TGCAGTGCTAGAGCCCCAAATCAGCCCCAGCATTTT. The chain recombines TRBV20-1 with TRBJ1-5; no firm D call. Trimming took 1 base from V and 4 from J, leaving 5 bases between them. This CDR3 is built from 12 residues. CDR1 DFQATT and CDR2 SNEGSKA come from the germline V gene (reference sequence).

This chain joins TRBV6-6 and TRBJ2-7; TRBD1 matches 7 bases. Germline V lookup: CDR1 MNHNY, CDR2 SVGAGI (reference sequence). The CDR3 sequence is 15 residues long. V shed 7 bases and J 3 bases; nucleotides not matched to a gene: 12. The CDR3 bases are TGTGCCAGCACCCCTTCGCGGACAGGAGGCTACGAGCAGTACTTC. Translated, it gives CASTPSRTGGYEQYF.

CDR3 in DNA: TGTGCCTGCGAGTCGAGCGTTCGGGAGCAGTTCTTC. Its translation is CACESSVREQFF. The chain employs TRBV6-1 and TRBJ2-1; D unresolved. Germline values: CDR1 MNHNS, CDR2 SASEGT. The CDR3 has 12 residues. The V end lost 11 bases, the J end lost 10 bases, and 18 bases lay between the germline ends.

The chain employs TRBV28 and TRBJ1-4; D remains ambiguous. The CDR3 covers 15 residues. V was clipped by 5 bases and J by 0 bases, with 10 bases between them. CDR1 and CDR2 (germline): MDHEN, SYDVKM. The CDR3 region has the DNA TGTGCCAGCAGTCTTCCGGGAGCAACTAATGAAAAACTGTTTTTT. This gives the protein CASSLPGATNEKLFF.

This clonotype appeared a single time. The rearrangement uses TRBV27 and TRBJ1-2, with D possibly being TRBD1 (6 bases). V was pared by 5 bases and J by 4 bases, with 26 bases between. The CDR3 extends over 18 amino acids. CDR1 and CDR2 (germline): MNHEY, SMNVEV (reference sequence). The CDR3 loop reads CASSVTGFGFGGVYGYTF. CDR3 sequence (DNA): TGTGCCAGCAGTGTTACAGGGTTCGGTTTCGGTGGTGTCTATGGCTACACCTTC.

The CDR3 here is CASSQVRTSGRSDEQFF. In DNA, the CDR3 is TGTGCCAGCAGCCAAGTACGGACTAGCGGGAGATCGGATGAGCAGTTCTTC. This rearrangement joins TRBV14 to TRBJ2-1; TRBD2 aligns across 13 bases. This CDR3 has 17 amino acids. With 1 base clipped from V and 8 bases from J, the junction kept 8 bases outside the gene matches. From germline, CDR1 is SGHDN and CDR2 FVKESK.

This clonotype is a singleton in its sample. The chain uses TRBV29-1 and TRBJ1-5; D is perhaps TRBD1 (6 bases). V was trimmed by 6 bases and J by 8 bases, leaving 17 bases between them. Germline CDR1 reads SQVTM; CDR2 reads ANQGSEA. CDR3 length: 13 amino acids. Here the CDR3 reads CSVGTGNGEPQHF. The CDR3 nucleotides are TGCAGCGTGGGAACAGGGAATGGGGAGCCCCAGCATTTT.

In regard to this clonotype: The junction does not match germline at one end; this may be a read error. This chain uses TRBV30 with TRBJ2-7; D may correspond to TRBD1 or TRBD2 (6 bases each). Germline V gene sequence: CDR1 GTSNPN, CDR2 SVGIG (reference sequence). The CDR3 has 13 amino acids. The CDR3 region is CAWSNSGGEIDRF. In nucleotides, the CDR3 is TGTGCCTGGAGTAATTCCGGGGGCGAAATTGACCGCTTC.

This clonotype was found once. The V gene is TRBV7-2, the J gene TRBJ2-3, with D possibly called TRBD1 or TRBD2 (5 bases each). Trimming pared 1 base from V and 0 bases from J, leaving 14 bases between. This CDR3 has 17 amino acids. The germline V gene encodes CDR1 SGHTA and CDR2 FQGNSA. This chain's CDR3 is CASSLGDGGISTDTQYF. CDR3 bases: TGTGCCAGCAGCTTAGGGGACGGTGGGATTAGCACAGATACGCAGTATTTT.

The chain is built from TRBV5-6 and TRBJ1-1, with TRBD1 identical over 7 bases. Per the germline V gene, CDR1 is SGHDT and CDR2 is YYEEEE. The CDR3 loop spans 17 amino acids. The J segment lost 1 base and the V segment lost 1 base, leaving 10 bases of the junction unmatched. The CDR3 is CASSLIVSGGKNTEAFF. In DNA, the CDR3 is TGTGCCAGCAGCTTGATAGTGTCAGGGGGTAAGAACACTGAAGCTTTCTTT.

V gene TRBV12-3 or TRBV12-4 combines with J gene TRBJ1-5, with 8 bases that match TRBD1. CDR3 length equals 15 residues. V gave up 6 bases and J gave up 4 bases; unmatched junction bases: 8. As DNA, the CDR3 is TGTGCCAGCAGACCCACAGGGGGGAGGAATCAGCCCCAGCATTTT. This gives the protein CASRPTGGRNQPQHF.